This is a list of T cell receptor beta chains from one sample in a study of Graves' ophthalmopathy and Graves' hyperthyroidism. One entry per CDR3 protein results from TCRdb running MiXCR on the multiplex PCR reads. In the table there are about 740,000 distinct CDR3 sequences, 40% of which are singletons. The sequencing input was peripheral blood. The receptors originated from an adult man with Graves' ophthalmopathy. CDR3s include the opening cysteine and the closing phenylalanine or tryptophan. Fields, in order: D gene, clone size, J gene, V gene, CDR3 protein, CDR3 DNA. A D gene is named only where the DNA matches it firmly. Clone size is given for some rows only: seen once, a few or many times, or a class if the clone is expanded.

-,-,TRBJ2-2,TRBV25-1,CASETSYTGELFF,TGTGCCAGCGAGACATCCTACACCGGGGAGCTGTTTTTT
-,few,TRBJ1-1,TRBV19,CASTVRTEAFF,TGTGCCAGTACCGTTCGGACTGAAGCTTTCTTT
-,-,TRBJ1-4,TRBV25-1,CASSSFGSGNEKLFF,TGTGCCAGCAGTTCTTTCGGTAGTGGTAATGAAAAACTGTTTTTT
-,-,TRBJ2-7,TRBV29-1,CSVARGGGYEQYF,TGCAGCGTTGCCAGGGGTGGTGGCTACGAGCAGTACTTC
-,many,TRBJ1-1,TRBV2,CASSEVRYATEAFF,TGTGCCAGCAGTGAAGTAAGGTACGCAACTGAAGCTTTCTTT
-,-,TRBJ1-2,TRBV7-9,CASSSKGQGPNYGYTF,TGTGCCAGCAGCTCAAAAGGTCAGGGACCGAACTATGGCTACACCTTC
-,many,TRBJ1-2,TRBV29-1,CSVERAGGGPNYGYTF,TGCAGCGTTGAACGGGCTGGGGGGGGACCTAACTATGGCTACACCTTC
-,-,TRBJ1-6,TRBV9,CASSLREDYNSPLHF,TGTGCCAGCAGCCTACGGGAAGACTATAATTCACCCCTCCACTTT
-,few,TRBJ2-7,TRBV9,CASSEGTDNYEQYF,TGTGCCAGCAGCGAGGGGACTGACAACTACGAGCAGTACTTC
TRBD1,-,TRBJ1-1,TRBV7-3,CASSRTGRAFF,TGTGCCAGCAGCCGGACAGGGAGGGCTTTCTTT
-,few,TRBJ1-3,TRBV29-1,CSVGDSGNTIYF,TGCAGCGTTGGGGACTCTGGAAACACCATATATTTT
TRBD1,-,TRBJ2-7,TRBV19,CASSSRQGNNEQYF,TGTGCCAGCAGCTCTCGACAGGGGAATAACGAGCAGTACTTC
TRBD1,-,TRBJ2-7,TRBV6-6,CASSRTGEDEQYF,TGTGCCAGCAGCCGGACAGGGGAAGACGAGCAGTACTTC
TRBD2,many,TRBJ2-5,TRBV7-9,CASSFAGEETQYF,TGTGCCAGCAGCTTCGCGGGAGAAGAGACCCAGTACTTC